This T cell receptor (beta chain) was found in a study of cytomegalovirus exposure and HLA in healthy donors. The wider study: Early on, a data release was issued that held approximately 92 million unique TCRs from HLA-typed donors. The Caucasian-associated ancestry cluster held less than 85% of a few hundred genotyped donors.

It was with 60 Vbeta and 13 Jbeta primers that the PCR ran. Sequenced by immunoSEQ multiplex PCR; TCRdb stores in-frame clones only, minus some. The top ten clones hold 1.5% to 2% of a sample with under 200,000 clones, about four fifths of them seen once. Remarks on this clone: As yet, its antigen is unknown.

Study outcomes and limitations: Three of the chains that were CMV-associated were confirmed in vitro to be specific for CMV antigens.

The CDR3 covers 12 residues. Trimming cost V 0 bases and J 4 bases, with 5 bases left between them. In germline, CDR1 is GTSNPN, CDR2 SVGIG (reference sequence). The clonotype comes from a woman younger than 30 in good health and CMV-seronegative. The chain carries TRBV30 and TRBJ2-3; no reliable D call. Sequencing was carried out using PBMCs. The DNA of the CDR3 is TGTGCCTGGAGTGTACTGCCAGATACGCAGTATTTT. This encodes CAWSVLPDTQYF.